This T cell receptor beta chain was captured by sequencing in a study of response to subunit inactivated influenza vaccine (dated by TCRdb to the late 2010s). Background on the whole study: Deep quantitative profiling of the T cell receptor repertoire was used in the study to follow responses to a trivalent subunit inactivated influenza vaccine. Points the paper makes about the study in general: It was suggested by the authors that each seasonal influenza vaccination may recruit only a limited number of new T cells.

As for this clonotype: Its antigen is currently not known. It has no much larger one-base neighbor in the sample; base qualities were not kept.

Receptor amplification or capture employed RT-PCR. Sequenced using an Illumina HiSeq 2500. The public reads were reanalyzed by TCRdb: fastp trimming at Q25, MiXCR alignment, in-frame beta chains only. When rows share a CDR3 protein, they turn into one entry using the most common DNA and genes. Present in this sample are about 780,000 distinct CDR3 sequences, approximately 17% of which were seen just once. The top ten constitute roughly 11% of the sample. V is clipped by 0 bases and J by 7 bases, and the sequence between their germline boundaries is 15 bases long. Taken from cysteine to phenylalanine, the CDR3 has 15 residues. Here the CDR3 DNA is all that survives: 45 bases in frame from base 1. Per the germline V gene, LGHNA is the CDR1 and YNFKEQ is the CDR2.

The receptor's source is a man aged 45-60 years who received an inactivated influenza vaccine. Donor details come from another sample of the same person, matched by shared clones. This chain joins TRBV4-2 to TRBJ1-1, with no D gene named confidently. Sequencing was performed on PBMCs from blood, taken about 5 days after vaccination. The nucleotides read TGTGCCAGCAGCCAAGATAATGGCAGGTTTAATGAAGCTTTCTTT. It is translated as CASSQDNGRFNEAFF.